This T cell receptor beta chain was sequenced during a study of cytomegalovirus exposure and HLA in healthy donors. The junction had 6 bases not matched to a gene; V was cut back by 6 bases and J by 4 bases. Germline CDR1 MNHEY, CDR2 SVGAGI. The length of the CDR3 is 14 residues. This clone turned up a few times. Its matching antigen is unknown. 13 Jbeta primers and 60 Vbeta primers were used for the PCR. Produced via immunoSEQ multiplex PCR; TCRdb's table is partial and in-frame only. The sample includes 160,000 or so clones, roughly four fifths of them seen just once. Study outcomes and limitations: In a later analysis, common viral pathogens appeared linked to several of the most significant clusters. Associated with cytomegalovirus, according to the listing, were 150 to 200 TCR beta chains. With later analysis, a missense DCLRE1C variant became linked to TCR beta V- and J-gene trimming. The authors confirmed in vitro that three CMV-associated chains were specific for CMV antigens.

The sequenced sample consisted of PBMCs. This TCR was sampled from a female donor in good health and CMV-seronegative. The chain couples TRBV6-5 to TRBJ2-7; 10 bases are shared with TRBD1. DNA of the CDR3: TGTGCCAGCAGCTCGGGACAGGGGAGTTACGAGCAGTACTTC. It specifies CASSSGQGSYEQYF.